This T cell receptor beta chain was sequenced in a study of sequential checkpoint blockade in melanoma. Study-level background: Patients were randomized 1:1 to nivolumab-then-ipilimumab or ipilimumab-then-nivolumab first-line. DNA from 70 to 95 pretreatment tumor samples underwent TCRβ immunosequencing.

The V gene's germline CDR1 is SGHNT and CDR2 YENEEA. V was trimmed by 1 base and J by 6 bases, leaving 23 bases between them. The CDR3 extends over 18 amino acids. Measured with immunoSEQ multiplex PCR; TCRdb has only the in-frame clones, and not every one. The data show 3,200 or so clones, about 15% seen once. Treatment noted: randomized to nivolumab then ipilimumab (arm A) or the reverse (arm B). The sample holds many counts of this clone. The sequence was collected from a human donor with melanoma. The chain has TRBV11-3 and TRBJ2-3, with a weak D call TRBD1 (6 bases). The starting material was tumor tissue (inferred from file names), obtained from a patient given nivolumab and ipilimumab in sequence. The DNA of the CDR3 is TGTGCCAGCAGCTTAGTCATTACGTCGGCAGGGGAAGGGGATACGCAGTATTTT. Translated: CASSLVITSAGEGDTQYF.